A single sample is the source of the 9 T cell receptor beta chains below, sequenced in a study of PD-1 blockade in classical Hodgkin lymphoma. Clones were read by immunoSEQ multiplex PCR, and TCRdb kept only the in-frame ones, dropping some. The table has tens of thousands of clones, about four fifths seen once. Time point of the sample: cycle 4 day 1 (C4D1), after 6 weeks of nivolumab. All the patients suffered relapse after autologous stem cell transplantation, and brentuximab vedotin exposure differed. The sample consisted of peripheral blood mononuclear cells (PBMCs), taken before the fourth cycle of nivolumab. These receptors were obtained from a human donor with classical Hodgkin lymphoma.

The chain is built from TRBV5-1 and TRBJ1-4; the match to TRBD1 covers 7 bases. The ends lost 0 bases at V and 3 bases at J; junction bases unmatched: 5. The CDR3 is 16 residues long. Germline CDR1 is SGHRS and CDR2 is YFSETQ. CDR3 coding DNA: TGCGCCAGCAGCTTGGAGGGTGGGACAGCTAATGAAAAACTGTTTTTT. This sequence encodes CASSLEGGTANEKLFF. Full variable domain (missing parts from reference TRBV5-1 and TRBJ1-4): KAGVTQTPRYLIKTRGQQVTLSCSPISGHRSVSWYQQTPGQGLQFLFEYFSETQRNKGNFPGRFSGRQFSNSRSEMNVSTLELGDSALYLCASSLEGGTANEKLFFGSGTQLSVL.

This clone was counted between two and nine times. The gene calls are TRBV27 and TRBJ2-7; D not certain. Germline CDR1 MNHEY, CDR2 SMNVEV (reference sequence). CDR3 length: 14 amino acids. V lost 5 bases, J lost 2 bases, and 13 bases lay in between. The CDR3 bases are TGTGCCAGCAGTACCGACACTCCTCCCTACGAGCAGTACTTC. Translating it yields CASSTDTPPYEQYF.

The chain joins TRBV5-1 to TRBJ2-5, with D uncertain. The CDR3 extends over 13 amino acids. V dropped 0 bases and J dropped 5 bases, with 8 bases sitting between them. In germline, CDR1 is SGHRS, CDR2 YFSETQ. CDR3 protein: CASSLGGPETQYF. CDR3 in DNA: TGCGCCAGCAGCTTGGGAGGACCTGAGACCCAGTACTTC.

The chain links TRBV7-2 to TRBJ1-4; 7 bases fit TRBD1. V gave up 5 bases and J gave up 4 bases; unmatched junction bases: 7. The length of the CDR3 is 15 residues. Germline V lookup: CDR1 SGHTA, CDR2 FQGNSA. The CDR3: CASSLQGSHNEKLFF. The CDR3 DNA sequence: TGTGCCAGCAGCCTACAGGGGAGCCATAATGAAAAACTGTTTTTT.

The CDR3 nucleotides read TGTGCCAGCAGCCCCCTACCGGGAGAGACCCAGTACTTC. This gives the protein CASSPLPGETQYF. The V gene is TRBV7-3, the J gene TRBJ2-5; D gene uncertain. The CDR3 has 13 residues. The germline V gene encodes CDR1 SGHTA and CDR2 FQGTGA. V was trimmed by 5 bases and J by 4 bases, leaving 11 bases between them.

The chain is built from TRBV2 and TRBJ2-7; D may be TRBD1 (6 bases). This CDR3 is built from 13 residues. Germline V gene lookup returns CDR1 SNHLY and CDR2 FYNNEI. Trimming stripped 9 bases from V and 1 base from J, with 13 bases between. The DNA of the CDR3 is TGTGCCAGAAGCCCAGGGGTTTCCTACGAGCAGTACTTC. Its protein is CARSPGVSYEQYF.

This chain connects TRBV2 to TRBJ2-7; the D is unclear. The CDR3 is 13 amino acids. Germline V gene lookup returns CDR1 SNHLY and CDR2 FYNNEI. V was trimmed by 4 bases and J by 6 bases, leaving 13 bases between them. As DNA, the CDR3 is TGTGCCAGCAGTGCCGCTCCTCTAAGCGAGCAGTACTTC. Encoded protein: CASSAAPLSEQYF.

The rearrangement joins TRBV2 to TRBJ1-1; D is ambiguous. Per germline, CDR1 SNHLY and CDR2 FYNNEI. V was cut by 1 base and J by 6 bases, with 18 bases left in between. The CDR3 loop spans 16 amino acids. CDR3 DNA sequence: TGTGCCAGCAGTGAAGGAGTTGCAGGCCCTGAGGCTGAAGCTTTCTTT. It encodes CASSEGVAGPEAEAFF.

Here the CDR3 reads CASSYSRTSGGETQYF. Here the CDR3 DNA reads TGTGCCAGCAGTTACTCGAGGACTAGCGGGGGAGAGACCCAGTACTTC. The V gene is TRBV6-6, the J gene TRBJ2-5; 13 bases align to TRBD2. The trim removed 0 bases at V and 4 bases at J, leaving 2 bases unmatched. Germline V gene data show CDR1 as MNHNY and CDR2 as SVGAGI (reference sequence). The CDR3 extends over 16 amino acids.